Listed below are T cell receptor beta chains from one sample, sequenced in a study of cytomegalovirus exposure and HLA in healthy donors. Profiling relied on immunoSEQ multiplex PCR, and the TCRdb table lists in-frame clones only, not all of them. The profile shows about 160,000 clones, roughly 80% of them singletons. The sequenced material came from PBMCs. The source is a man in his fifties in good health and CMV-seropositive. Each CDR3 is given with its conserved first and last residue. The D gene is left open where the match is weak. Rows may omit the clone size; those that give it use once, few, many or a size class.

v_gene: TRBV7-2
d_gene: TRBD2
j_gene: TRBJ2-3
abundance: NA
CDR3aa: CASSRTSGGRTDTQYF
CDR3nt: TGTGCCAGCAGCCGGACTAGCGGGGGGAGAACAGATACGCAGTATTTT

v_gene: TRBV30
d_gene: NA
j_gene: TRBJ1-1
abundance: NA
CDR3aa: CAWSVSGITEAFF
CDR3nt: TGTGCCTGGAGTGTATCGGGGATCACTGAAGCTTTCTTT

v_gene: TRBV27
d_gene: TRBD2
j_gene: TRBJ2-1
abundance: NA
CDR3aa: CASSLRGGNYNEQFF
CDR3nt: TGTGCCAGCAGTTTACGGGGGGGGAACTACAATGAGCAGTTCTTC

v_gene: TRBV19
d_gene: NA
j_gene: TRBJ1-3
abundance: NA
CDR3aa: CASSTQYLISGNTIYF
CDR3nt: TGTGCCAGTAGTACCCAGTACCTCATCTCTGGAAACACCATATATTTT

v_gene: TRBV10-2
d_gene: NA
j_gene: TRBJ1-3
abundance: NA
CDR3aa: CASSEEVAGITGNTIYF
CDR3nt: TGCGCCAGCAGTGAAGAGGTGGCAGGGATTACTGGAAACACCATATATTTT

v_gene: TRBV10-3
d_gene: TRBD1
j_gene: TRBJ1-4
abundance: NA
CDR3aa: CAISESNGQGEKLFF
CDR3nt: TGTGCCATCAGTGAGTCAAATGGACAGGGAGAGAAACTGTTTTTT

v_gene: TRBV15
d_gene: TRBD2
j_gene: TRBJ2-7
abundance: NA
CDR3aa: CATRLAATYEQYF
CDR3nt: TGTGCCACCAGGCTAGCGGCGACCTACGAGCAGTACTTC

v_gene: TRBV7-9
d_gene: TRBD1
j_gene: TRBJ2-2
abundance: NA
CDR3aa: CAVRGRGDTGELFF
CDR3nt: TGTGCCGTCAGGGGGCGCGGTGACACCGGGGAGCTGTTTTTT

v_gene: TRBV7-3
d_gene: NA
j_gene: TRBJ2-7
abundance: NA
CDR3aa: CASSLTRQCRVWCCKYF
CDR3nt: TGTGCCAGCAGCTTAACGAGGCAATGCAGGGTTTGGTGTTGTAAGTACTTC

v_gene: TRBV4-2
d_gene: TRBD1
j_gene: TRBJ1-4
abundance: NA
CDR3aa: CASSRGQGADSYEKLFF
CDR3nt: TGTGCCAGCAGCCGAGGGCAGGGGGCTGATAGTTATGAAAAACTGTTTTTT

v_gene: TRBV5-1
d_gene: NA
j_gene: TRBJ2-5
abundance: NA
CDR3aa: CASSPRLGETQYF
CDR3nt: TGCGCCAGCAGCCCCCGACTAGGAGAGACCCAGTACTTC

v_gene: TRBV5-1
d_gene: TRBD1
j_gene: TRBJ2-7
abundance: NA
CDR3aa: CASSLGDRGRSYEQYF
CDR3nt: TGCGCCAGCAGCTTGGGAGACAGGGGGCGATCCTACGAGCAGTACTTC

v_gene: TRBV2
d_gene: TRBD1
j_gene: TRBJ2-7
abundance: NA
CDR3aa: CASSEGTGNYEQYF
CDR3nt: TGTGCCAGCAGTGAAGGGACAGGGAACTACGAGCAGTACTTC

v_gene: TRBV7-6
d_gene: NA
j_gene: TRBJ1-5
abundance: NA
CDR3aa: CASSLRPGFNQPQHF
CDR3nt: TGTGCCAGCAGCTTAAGACCCGGGTTTAATCAGCCCCAGCATTTT

v_gene: TRBV7-8
d_gene: TRBD2
j_gene: TRBJ2-7
abundance: NA
CDR3aa: CASSGRLAGVVREQYF
CDR3nt: TGTGCCAGCAGCGGACGACTAGCGGGAGTAGTAAGGGAGCAGTACTTC

v_gene: TRBV7-8
d_gene: TRBD1
j_gene: TRBJ2-3
abundance: NA
CDR3aa: CASSGRAGGRGTDTQYF
CDR3nt: TGTGCCAGCAGCGGCCGAGCAGGGGGCCGTGGCACAGATACGCAGTATTTT

v_gene: TRBV4-1
d_gene: TRBD1
j_gene: TRBJ2-1
abundance: NA
CDR3aa: CASSQGLTGGALDEQFF
CDR3nt: TGCGCCAGCAGCCAAGGCCTTACAGGGGGCGCGTTGGATGAGCAGTTCTTC

v_gene: TRBV7-3
d_gene: TRBD1
j_gene: TRBJ2-7
abundance: once
CDR3aa: CASSPGQGLREQYF
CDR3nt: TGTGCCAGCAGCCCGGGACAGGGCCTGAGGGAGCAGTACTTC

v_gene: TRBV7-6
d_gene: TRBD1
j_gene: TRBJ2-7
abundance: NA
CDR3aa: CASSLVPGTGNTGEQYF
CDR3nt: TGTGCCAGCAGCTTAGTCCCCGGGACAGGCAATACGGGCGAGCAGTACTTC

v_gene: TRBV27
d_gene: NA
j_gene: TRBJ1-1
abundance: NA
CDR3aa: CASSFHTGRTVEAFF
CDR3nt: TGTGCCAGCAGTTTTCACACAGGGCGTACGGTTGAAGCTTTCTTT

v_gene: TRBV7-6
d_gene: TRBD1
j_gene: TRBJ2-7
abundance: NA
CDR3aa: CASSPGGTGFYEQYF
CDR3nt: TGTGCCAGCAGCCCCGGGGGGACAGGGTTCTACGAGCAGTACTTC